These T cell receptor beta chains were read from a single sample in a study of cytomegalovirus exposure and HLA in healthy donors. Generated by immunoSEQ multiplex PCR, the TCRdb table keeps only in-frame clones and is missing some. The table has approximately 84,000 clones, around 80% seen once. Sequencing was done on a sample of PBMCs. The receptors were gathered from a male donor in good health and CMV-seropositive. Both conserved end residues are part of each CDR3. A D gene is named only where the DNA matches it firmly. Where a row states a size, it is once, few, many or the class of an expanded clone; other rows omit it.

v_call: TRBV7-9; cdr3_length: 17; d_call: TRBD1; clone_size: once; j_call: TRBJ1-1; cdr3_aa: CSSSHPLGAGGSTEAFF; cdr3_nt: TGTTCCAGCAGCCATCCGTTGGGGGCAGGGGGCTCCACTGAAGCTTTCTTT
v_call: TRBV20-1; cdr3_length: 11; d_call: .; clone_size: .; j_call: TRBJ1-1; cdr3_aa: CSAPTSAEAFF; cdr3_nt: TGCAGTGCCCCCACAAGCGCTGAAGCTTTCTTT
v_call: TRBV20-1; cdr3_length: 11; d_call: .; clone_size: .; j_call: TRBJ2-5; cdr3_aa: CSARSQETQYF; cdr3_nt: TGCAGTGCTAGATCTCAAGAGACCCAGTACTTC
v_call: TRBV29-1; cdr3_length: 13; d_call: .; clone_size: .; j_call: TRBJ2-4; cdr3_aa: CSVGSLELGIQYF; cdr3_nt: TGCAGCGTTGGTTCCCTCGAGCTAGGCATTCAGTACTTC
v_call: TRBV11-2; cdr3_length: 16; d_call: TRBD2; clone_size: .; j_call: TRBJ2-1; cdr3_aa: CASSARLAGGFNEQFF; cdr3_nt: TGTGCCAGCAGCGCTAGACTAGCGGGAGGCTTTAATGAGCAGTTCTTC
v_call: TRBV6-1; cdr3_length: 14; d_call: TRBD1; clone_size: .; j_call: TRBJ1-2; cdr3_aa: CASSETGGDYGYTF; cdr3_nt: TGTGCCAGCAGCGAAACAGGGGGCGACTATGGCTACACCTTC
v_call: TRBV5-1; cdr3_length: 13; d_call: TRBD1; clone_size: .; j_call: TRBJ2-7; cdr3_aa: CASGDSLPYEQYF; cdr3_nt: TGCGCCAGCGGGGACAGTCTACCCTACGAGCAGTACTTC
v_call: TRBV11-2; cdr3_length: 13; d_call: .; clone_size: .; j_call: TRBJ2-7; cdr3_aa: CASRQTGTDEQYF; cdr3_nt: TGTGCCAGCAGACAAACAGGAACCGACGAGCAGTACTTC
v_call: TRBV7-9; cdr3_length: 16; d_call: TRBD1; clone_size: .; j_call: TRBJ2-7; cdr3_aa: CASSVFSGTAYYEQYF; cdr3_nt: TGTGCCAGCAGCGTATTTTCCGGGACAGCTTACTACGAGCAGTACTTC
v_call: TRBV5-4; cdr3_length: 14; d_call: .; clone_size: .; j_call: TRBJ1-1; cdr3_aa: CASSLDSANTEAFF; cdr3_nt: TGTGCCAGCAGCTTGGACTCTGCGAACACTGAAGCTTTCTTT
v_call: TRBV7-6; cdr3_length: 18; d_call: TRBD2; clone_size: few; j_call: TRBJ2-7; cdr3_aa: CASSLQGYSGRRGHEQYF; cdr3_nt: TGTGCCAGCAGCTTGCAGGGATATAGCGGGAGGCGGGGCCACGAGCAGTACTTC
v_call: TRBV7-6; cdr3_length: 16; d_call: TRBD1; clone_size: .; j_call: TRBJ1-5; cdr3_aa: CASSLVAGGGNQPQHF; cdr3_nt: TGTGCCAGCAGCTTAGTGGCAGGGGGAGGCAATCAGCCCCAGCATTTT
v_call: TRBV27; cdr3_length: 15; d_call: .; clone_size: few; j_call: TRBJ1-5; cdr3_aa: CASSKQGLGNQPQHF; cdr3_nt: TGTGCCAGCAGTAAACAGGGTTTAGGGAATCAGCCCCAGCATTTT
v_call: TRBV15; cdr3_length: 14; d_call: .; clone_size: .; j_call: TRBJ2-5; cdr3_aa: CATSREPLWETQYF; cdr3_nt: TGTGCCACCAGCAGGGAGCCGCTCTGGGAGACCCAGTACTTC
v_call: TRBV9; cdr3_length: 16; d_call: TRBD1; clone_size: .; j_call: TRBJ2-5; cdr3_aa: CASSSRTGAFQETQYF; cdr3_nt: TGTGCCAGCAGCTCCCGGACAGGGGCGTTCCAAGAGACCCAGTACTTC
v_call: TRBV6-1; cdr3_length: 14; d_call: TRBD2; clone_size: .; j_call: TRBJ2-7; cdr3_aa: CASALALNSYEQYF; cdr3_nt: TGTGCCAGCGCACTAGCGTTGAACTCCTACGAGCAGTACTTC
v_call: TRBV6-6; cdr3_length: 14; d_call: TRBD2; clone_size: .; j_call: TRBJ2-7; cdr3_aa: CASSAGRTEGEQYF; cdr3_nt: TGTGCCAGTTCAGCGGGAAGGACGGAAGGCGAGCAGTACTTC
v_call: TRBV5-4; cdr3_length: 16; d_call: .; clone_size: .; j_call: TRBJ2-7; cdr3_aa: CASSLGGAPSSYEQYF; cdr3_nt: TGTGCCAGCAGCTTGGGTGGAGCGCCGAGCTCCTACGAGCAGTACTTC
v_call: TRBV19; cdr3_length: 20; d_call: TRBD1; clone_size: .; j_call: TRBJ1-5; cdr3_aa: CASSTRTGNQYSNRNQPQHF; cdr3_nt: TGTGCCAGTAGTACCAGGACAGGGAATCAATATTCCAATCGCAATCAGCCCCAGCATTTT
v_call: TRBV11-2; cdr3_length: 17; d_call: TRBD1; clone_size: .; j_call: TRBJ2-2; cdr3_aa: CASSLDNRGSNTGELFF; cdr3_nt: TGTGCCAGCAGCTTAGACAACAGGGGCTCGAACACCGGGGAGCTGTTTTTT
v_call: TRBV27; cdr3_length: 14; d_call: TRBD1; clone_size: once; j_call: TRBJ2-7; cdr3_aa: CASSKDRGGNEQYF; cdr3_nt: TGTGCCAGCAGTAAGGACAGGGGTGGGAACGAGCAGTACTTC
v_call: TRBV4-1; cdr3_length: 17; d_call: TRBD2; clone_size: .; j_call: TRBJ2-7; cdr3_aa: CASSLAPIAGGAYEQYF; cdr3_nt: TGCGCCAGCAGCCTGGCTCCTATAGCGGGAGGGGCCTACGAGCAGTACTTC
v_call: TRBV30; cdr3_length: 13; d_call: TRBD1; clone_size: .; j_call: TRBJ2-7; cdr3_aa: CAWGPDRVGEQYF; cdr3_nt: TGTGCCTGGGGCCCGGACAGGGTAGGCGAGCAGTACTTC
v_call: TRBV4-2; cdr3_length: 15; d_call: .; clone_size: .; j_call: TRBJ2-5; cdr3_aa: CASSQDFLAQETQYF; cdr3_nt: TGTGCCAGCAGCCAAGATTTCCTAGCCCAAGAGACCCAGTACTTC
v_call: TRBV15; cdr3_length: 14; d_call: .; clone_size: .; j_call: TRBJ2-7; cdr3_aa: CATRSSLTTYEQYF; cdr3_nt: TGTGCCACCAGATCATCCCTTACTACCTACGAGCAGTACTTC
v_call: TRBV5-1; cdr3_length: 15; d_call: .; clone_size: .; j_call: TRBJ2-7; cdr3_aa: CASSLGRQASYEQYF; cdr3_nt: TGCGCCAGCAGCTTGGGGAGACAGGCCTCCTACGAGCAGTACTTC
v_call: TRBV9; cdr3_length: 15; d_call: .; clone_size: .; j_call: TRBJ2-1; cdr3_aa: CASSRRQEAGNEQFF; cdr3_nt: TGTGCCAGCAGCAGAAGACAGGAGGCTGGTAATGAGCAGTTCTTC
v_call: TRBV21-1; cdr3_length: 17; d_call: .; clone_size: .; j_call: TRBJ2-7; cdr3_aa: CASSKAGDRVMLYEQYF; cdr3_nt: TGTGCCAGCAGCAAAGCGGGGGACAGGGTTATGCTCTACGAGCAGTACTTC
v_call: TRBV7-2; cdr3_length: 16; d_call: .; clone_size: .; j_call: TRBJ1-3; cdr3_aa: CASSSQTGFSGNTIYF; cdr3_nt: TGTGCCAGCAGCTCCCAGACAGGCTTCTCTGGAAACACCATATATTTT
v_call: TRBV7-9; cdr3_length: 14; d_call: .; clone_size: .; j_call: TRBJ1-5; cdr3_aa: CASSLGGPGQPQHF; cdr3_nt: TGTGCCAGCAGCTTAGGGGGGCCCGGTCAGCCCCAGCATTTT
v_call: TRBV6-1; cdr3_length: 19; d_call: .; clone_size: .; j_call: TRBJ2-2; cdr3_aa: CASSEDIPLGSIQTGELFF; cdr3_nt: TGTGCCAGCAGTGAAGATATCCCCCTGGGCAGCATCCAAACCGGGGAGCTGTTTTTT
v_call: TRBV6-6; cdr3_length: 15; d_call: TRBD2; clone_size: .; j_call: TRBJ2-7; cdr3_aa: CASKGGAHGSYEQYF; cdr3_nt: TGTGCCAGCAAGGGAGGGGCTCACGGATCCTACGAGCAGTACTTC
v_call: TRBV29-1; cdr3_length: 14; d_call: .; clone_size: .; j_call: TRBJ1-1; cdr3_aa: CSVENWGVGTEAFF; cdr3_nt: TGCAGCGTTGAAAATTGGGGGGTCGGAACTGAAGCTTTCTTT
v_call: TRBV7-6; cdr3_length: 15; d_call: .; clone_size: once; j_call: TRBJ2-3; cdr3_aa: CASSLVPSRADTQYF; cdr3_nt: TGTGCCAGCAGCTTAGTCCCGTCCCGGGCAGATACGCAGTATTTT
v_call: TRBV6-5; cdr3_length: 14; d_call: TRBD2; clone_size: .; j_call: TRBJ2-2; cdr3_aa: CASRYSGGTGELFF; cdr3_nt: TGTGCCAGCAGATATTCGGGGGGCACCGGGGAGCTGTTTTTT
v_call: TRBV6-5; cdr3_length: 15; d_call: .; clone_size: .; j_call: TRBJ1-5; cdr3_aa: CASSYSISGDQPQHF; cdr3_nt: TGTGCCAGCAGTTACTCGATCTCCGGGGATCAGCCCCAGCATTTT
v_call: TRBV27; cdr3_length: 13; d_call: .; clone_size: .; j_call: TRBJ1-5; cdr3_aa: CASSLGGYQPQHF; cdr3_nt: TGTGCCAGCAGTTTAGGCGGATATCAGCCCCAGCATTTT
v_call: TRBV28; cdr3_length: 17; d_call: .; clone_size: .; j_call: TRBJ1-3; cdr3_aa: CASSPLSRTDSGNTIYF; cdr3_nt: TGTGCCAGCAGTCCCCTTTCTAGGACAGACTCTGGAAACACCATATATTTT
v_call: TRBV5-1; cdr3_length: 13; d_call: .; clone_size: .; j_call: TRBJ2-7; cdr3_aa: CASSSTTGYEQYF; cdr3_nt: TGCGCCAGCAGCTCAACTACCGGCTACGAGCAGTACTTC
v_call: TRBV21-1; cdr3_length: 18; d_call: .; clone_size: .; j_call: TRBJ1-1; cdr3_aa: CASSSRDRGQSNDKRAFF; cdr3_nt: TGTGCCAGCAGCTCCCGGGACAGGGGGCAAAGCAACGACAAAAGAGCTTTCTTT
v_call: TRBV6-1; cdr3_length: 12; d_call: TRBD1; clone_size: few; j_call: TRBJ2-7; cdr3_aa: CASRGTGSGQYF; cdr3_nt: TGTGCCAGCAGAGGGACAGGGTCGGGGCAGTACTTC